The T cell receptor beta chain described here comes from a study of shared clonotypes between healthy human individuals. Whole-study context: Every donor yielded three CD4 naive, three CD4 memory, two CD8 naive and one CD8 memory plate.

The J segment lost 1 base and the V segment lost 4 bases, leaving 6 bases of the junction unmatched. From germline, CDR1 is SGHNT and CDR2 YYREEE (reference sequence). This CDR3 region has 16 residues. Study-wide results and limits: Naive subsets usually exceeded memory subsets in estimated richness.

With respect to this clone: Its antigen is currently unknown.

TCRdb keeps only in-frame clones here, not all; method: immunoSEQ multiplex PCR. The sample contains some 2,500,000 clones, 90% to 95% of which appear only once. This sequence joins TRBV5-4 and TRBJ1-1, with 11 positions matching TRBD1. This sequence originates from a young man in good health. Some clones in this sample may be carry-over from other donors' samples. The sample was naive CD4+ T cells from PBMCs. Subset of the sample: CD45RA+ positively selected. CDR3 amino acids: CASSKGTGGWNTEAFF. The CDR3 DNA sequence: TGTGCCAGCAGCAAGGGGACAGGGGGGTGGAACACTGAAGCTTTCTTT.